The sequence of this T cell receptor (beta chain) was determined in a study of CD4+ T cells in melanoma. V gave up 5 bases and J gave up 8 bases; unmatched junction bases: 17. The CDR3 has 16 residues. Per the germline V gene, CDR1 is SGHTA and CDR2 is FQGNSA. A remark on this clone: Its antigen is still unknown.

Study-wide results and caveats: CD8+ T cell, macrophage and B cell function reportedly correlated with neoantigen-specific CD4+ T cells. Neoantigen-specific CD4+ T cells in melanoma reportedly had diverse differentiation states.

Sequencing was performed with immunoSEQ multiplex PCR; in TCRdb, only in-frame clones are kept and a portion is missing. The data hold 15,000 to 20,000 clones, with approximately 81% observed a single time. The rearrangement joins TRBV7-2 to TRBJ1-2, with 7 bases aligning to TRBD1. This clonotype was sampled from a human donor with melanoma. Sequencing was performed on cells from a culture (not recorded whether cultured in vitro). For the CDR3, the DNA is TGTGCCAGCAGCCGCGGGGGCAAGACAGGGAGCTGGGGCTACACCTTC. Translation: CASSRGGKTGSWGYTF.